This T cell receptor (beta chain) was recovered during a study of patients and donors after allogeneic stem cell transplantation. TCRdb independently ran MiXCR on the RT-PCR reads; one entry per CDR3 protein. The profile shows about 150,000 distinct CDR3 sequences, about a third of them singletons. CDR1 and CDR2 (germline): SQVTM, ANQGSEA. V was clipped by 5 bases and J by 5 bases; unmatched bases: 9. The CDR3 has 14 amino acids. In this sample, this clonotype turned up a few times. The sequence derives from a human donor who was either an allogeneic HSCT recipient or a stem cell or donor lymphocyte infusion donor (not recorded which). It is not recorded whose cells these are; they may come from a transplant donor. The rearrangement joins TRBV29-1 to TRBJ1-2; 9 positions agree with TRBD1. The sample comprised blood, either unsorted or a sorted T cell fraction (not recorded which). The CDR3 is CSVRLGTGRYGYTF. The CDR3 DNA sequence: TGCAGCGTTCGCCTGGGGACAGGGCGGTATGGCTACACCTTC.